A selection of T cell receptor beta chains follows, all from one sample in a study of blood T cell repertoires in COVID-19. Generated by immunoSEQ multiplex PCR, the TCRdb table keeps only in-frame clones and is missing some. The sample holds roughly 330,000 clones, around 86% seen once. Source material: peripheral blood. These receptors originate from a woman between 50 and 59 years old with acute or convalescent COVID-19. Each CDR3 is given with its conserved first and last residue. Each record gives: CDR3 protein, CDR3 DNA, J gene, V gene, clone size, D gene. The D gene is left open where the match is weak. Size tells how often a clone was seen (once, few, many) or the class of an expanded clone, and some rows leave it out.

CDR3aa: CASSESAITYEQYF
CDR3nt: TGTGCCAGCAGTGAAAGTGCGATTACCTACGAGCAGTACTTC
j_gene: TRBJ2-7
v_gene: TRBV6-1
abundance: -
d_gene: -

CDR3aa: CASSQGTGDSPLHF
CDR3nt: TGTGCCAGCAGTCAGGGGACAGGGGATTCACCCCTCCACTTT
j_gene: TRBJ1-6
v_gene: TRBV27
abundance: -
d_gene: TRBD1

CDR3aa: CASSLGTSGYNEQFF
CDR3nt: TGTGCCAGCAGCCTCGGGACTAGCGGTTACAATGAGCAGTTCTTC
j_gene: TRBJ2-1
v_gene: TRBV11-2
abundance: -
d_gene: TRBD2

CDR3aa: CASSSTGTGTEAFF
CDR3nt: TGTGCCAGCAGCTCGACAGGGACTGGCACTGAAGCTTTCTTT
j_gene: TRBJ1-1
v_gene: TRBV7-2
abundance: -
d_gene: TRBD1

CDR3aa: CASSPGQGGSNQPQHF
CDR3nt: TGTGCCAGCAGCCCAGGACAGGGGGGGAGCAATCAGCCCCAGCATTTT
j_gene: TRBJ1-5
v_gene: TRBV5-5
abundance: -
d_gene: TRBD1

CDR3aa: CASWARAGETQYF
CDR3nt: TGTGCCAGCTGGGCTAGGGCGGGAGAGACCCAGTACTTC
j_gene: TRBJ2-5
v_gene: TRBV10-3
abundance: -
d_gene: -

CDR3aa: CASTWLGGTSGVDAQYF
CDR3nt: TGTGCCAGCACCTGGCTGGGGGGGACTAGCGGGGTCGATGCGCAGTATTTT
j_gene: TRBJ2-3
v_gene: TRBV7-9
abundance: -
d_gene: TRBD2

CDR3aa: CASQGGGNEQFF
CDR3nt: TGTGCCAGCCAGGGGGGCGGGAATGAGCAGTTCTTC
j_gene: TRBJ2-1
v_gene: TRBV9
abundance: -
d_gene: -

CDR3aa: CASSLPSSGAGELFF
CDR3nt: TGTGCCAGCAGCTTGCCCTCTAGCGGCGCCGGGGAGCTGTTTTTT
j_gene: TRBJ2-2
v_gene: TRBV5-4
abundance: -
d_gene: TRBD2

CDR3aa: CASSLAAPTDTQYF
CDR3nt: TGTGCCAGCAGTTTAGCGGCCCCCACAGATACGCAGTATTTT
j_gene: TRBJ2-3
v_gene: TRBV28
abundance: -
d_gene: -

CDR3aa: CASSRGQGDQPQHF
CDR3nt: TGTGCCAGTAGTAGAGGACAGGGGGATCAGCCCCAGCATTTT
j_gene: TRBJ1-5
v_gene: TRBV19
abundance: -
d_gene: TRBD1

CDR3aa: CASSQEALTDTQYF
CDR3nt: TGTGCCAGCAGCCAAGAGGCCCTCACAGATACGCAGTATTTT
j_gene: TRBJ2-3
v_gene: TRBV3-1/TRBV3-2
abundance: -
d_gene: -

CDR3aa: CASSLGDRANTEAFF
CDR3nt: TGTGCCAGCAGTCTAGGGGACAGGGCGAACACTGAAGCTTTCTTT
j_gene: TRBJ1-1
v_gene: TRBV6-5
abundance: -
d_gene: TRBD1

CDR3aa: CASSLSSSLTDTQYF
CDR3nt: TGTGCCAGCAGCTTATCCTCTAGCTTAACAGATACGCAGTATTTT
j_gene: TRBJ2-3
v_gene: TRBV7-2
abundance: -
d_gene: -

CDR3aa: CASSQRSGNTGELFF
CDR3nt: TGTGCCAGCAGCCAAAGGAGCGGGAACACCGGGGAGCTGTTTTTT
j_gene: TRBJ2-2
v_gene: TRBV3-1/TRBV3-2
abundance: -
d_gene: -

CDR3aa: CASSQGFTAGRPPNTGELFF
CDR3nt: TGCGCCAGCAGCCAAGGTTTTACGGCGGGACGGCCTCCGAACACCGGGGAGCTGTTTTTT
j_gene: TRBJ2-2
v_gene: TRBV4-3
abundance: -
d_gene: -

CDR3aa: CASSRDRGLEAFF
CDR3nt: TGTGCCAGCAGCAGGGACAGGGGCCTTGAAGCTTTCTTT
j_gene: TRBJ1-1
v_gene: TRBV21-1
abundance: -
d_gene: -

CDR3aa: CASNSFVATNEKLFF
CDR3nt: TGTGCCAGCAATTCCTTTGTTGCAACTAATGAAAAACTGTTTTTT
j_gene: TRBJ1-4
v_gene: TRBV6-5
abundance: -
d_gene: -

CDR3aa: CASSFPGNYGYTF
CDR3nt: TGTGCCAGCAGCTTTCCAGGGAACTATGGCTACACCTTC
j_gene: TRBJ1-2
v_gene: TRBV7-9
abundance: -
d_gene: -

CDR3aa: CASSVEGLAGVNEQFF
CDR3nt: TGTGCCAGCAGCGTAGAGGGACTAGCGGGTGTCAATGAGCAGTTCTTC
j_gene: TRBJ2-1
v_gene: TRBV9
abundance: -
d_gene: TRBD2

CDR3aa: CASSEIQGGYEQYF
CDR3nt: TGTGCCAGCAGTGAGATACAGGGGGGGTACGAGCAGTACTTC
j_gene: TRBJ2-7
v_gene: TRBV25-1
abundance: -
d_gene: -

CDR3aa: CAWSVRVGTSGYNEQFF
CDR3nt: TGTGCCTGGAGTGTACGGGTAGGGACTAGCGGCTACAATGAGCAGTTCTTC
j_gene: TRBJ2-1
v_gene: TRBV30
abundance: -
d_gene: TRBD2

CDR3aa: CATSIPQTQNTEAFF
CDR3nt: TGTGCCACCAGCATACCCCAGACTCAGAACACTGAAGCTTTCTTT
j_gene: TRBJ1-1
v_gene: TRBV15
abundance: -
d_gene: -

CDR3aa: CASRADGSNEKLFF
CDR3nt: TGTGCCAGCAGAGCGGACGGCTCTAATGAAAAACTGTTTTTT
j_gene: TRBJ1-4
v_gene: TRBV7-9
abundance: -
d_gene: -

CDR3aa: CASSLVAPSTDTQYF
CDR3nt: TGCGCCAGCAGCTTGGTTGCGCCTAGCACAGATACGCAGTATTTT
j_gene: TRBJ2-3
v_gene: TRBV5-1
abundance: -
d_gene: -

CDR3aa: CASSNLGQGERGYTF
CDR3nt: TGTGCCAGCAGCAACTTGGGACAGGGGGAACGCGGCTACACCTTC
j_gene: TRBJ1-2
v_gene: TRBV5-5
abundance: -
d_gene: TRBD1

CDR3aa: CASSLDGGVNTGELFF
CDR3nt: TGTGCCAGCAGCTTAGATGGCGGGGTGAACACCGGGGAGCTGTTTTTT
j_gene: TRBJ2-2
v_gene: TRBV7-6
abundance: -
d_gene: -

CDR3aa: CASSPGLAGSGEQFF
CDR3nt: TGTGCCAGCTCACCAGGGCTAGCGGGTAGTGGTGAGCAGTTCTTC
j_gene: TRBJ2-1
v_gene: TRBV18
abundance: -
d_gene: TRBD2

CDR3aa: CASSSFGRGKTNEKLFF
CDR3nt: TGTGCCAGCAGCTCATTTGGGAGAGGAAAAACTAATGAAAAACTGTTTTTT
j_gene: TRBJ1-4
v_gene: TRBV7-2
abundance: -
d_gene: -

CDR3aa: CASSVQGEGGNTIYF
CDR3nt: TGTGCCAGCAGCGTTCAAGGGGAGGGAGGAAACACCATATATTTT
j_gene: TRBJ1-3
v_gene: TRBV9
abundance: -
d_gene: -

CDR3aa: CSVDSGGLDEQFF
CDR3nt: TGCAGCGTTGACAGCGGGGGGCTGGATGAGCAGTTCTTC
j_gene: TRBJ2-1
v_gene: TRBV29-1
abundance: -
d_gene: TRBD2

CDR3aa: CASSGRGENTEAFF
CDR3nt: TGTGCCAGCAGCGGCAGGGGGGAGAACACTGAAGCTTTCTTT
j_gene: TRBJ1-1
v_gene: TRBV9
abundance: -
d_gene: TRBD1

CDR3aa: CASSLDLGSSYEQYF
CDR3nt: TGTGCCAGCAGCTTAGATCTCGGGAGCTCCTACGAGCAGTACTTC
j_gene: TRBJ2-7
v_gene: TRBV11-2
abundance: once
d_gene: -

CDR3aa: CASSHRGYGYTF
CDR3nt: TGTGCCAGCTCACACAGGGGATATGGCTACACCTTC
j_gene: TRBJ1-2
v_gene: TRBV18
abundance: -
d_gene: TRBD1